Listed below are T cell receptor beta chains from one sample, sequenced in a study of cytotoxic CD8 clonotypes in ibrutinib-treated CLL. Only in-frame clones appear in the TCRdb table, and some are missing; sequencing was by immunoSEQ multiplex PCR. The repertoire has around 200,000 clones, about four fifths of them found once; the top ten carry 10% to 12%. Sample: PBMCs, taken after 12 months of ibrutinib treatment. The receptors were gathered from a human donor with chronic lymphocytic leukemia. The CDR3 runs from the conserved cysteine through the conserved F or W. Each record gives: clone size, D gene, J gene, V gene, CDR3 DNA, CDR3 protein. A D gene is named only where the DNA matches it firmly. Where a row states a size, it is once, few, many or the class of an expanded clone; other rows omit it.

NA | NA | TRBJ2-2 | TRBV18 | TGTGCCAGCTCCCAGGGGAGTGTGGGCGCCGGGGAGCTGTTTTTT | CASSQGSVGAGELFF
NA | NA | TRBJ1-2 | TRBV19 | TGTGCCAGTAGTTCGGAGGCTTTCGGCTACACCTTC | CASSSEAFGYTF
once | TRBD1 | TRBJ1-1 | TRBV7-2 | TGTGCCAGCAGCTCCAGGGGGGTCGGGGACACTGAAGCTTTCTTT | CASSSRGVGDTEAFF
NA | NA | TRBJ1-4 | TRBV15 | TGTGCCACCAGCAGGACAATAAGCGATGAAAAACTGTTTTTT | CATSRTISDEKLFF
medium-sized | NA | TRBJ2-2 | TRBV5-4 | TGTGCCAGCAGGTTCTCCGGGGGCGGCCCTAACACCGGGGAGCTGTTTTTT | CASRFSGGGPNTGELFF
NA | NA | TRBJ2-5 | TRBV5-1 | TGCGCCAGCAGCTCTCCGGGGGAAGAGACCCAGTACTTC | CASSSPGEETQYF
NA | NA | TRBJ1-1 | TRBV5-1 | TGCGCCAGCAGTTTGACTACAGGGTTCACTGAAGCTTTCTTT | CASSLTTGFTEAFF
NA | TRBD1 | TRBJ1-2 | TRBV2 | TGTGCCAGCATTGGGACCCGGGACAGGGTAACTGGCTACACCTTC | CASIGTRDRVTGYTF
few | TRBD2 | TRBJ2-1 | TRBV4-1 | TGCGCCAGCAGCCTTAGCGGGAGGGGTGGCGATGAGCAGTTCTTC | CASSLSGRGGDEQFF
NA | NA | TRBJ1-2 | TRBV2 | TGTGCCAGCAGTGAAGCTGGGGCGGCCTATGGCTACACCTTC | CASSEAGAAYGYTF
NA | NA | TRBJ1-1 | TRBV4-1 | TGCGCCAGCAGCCTTCGTCGTGCAGATGAGGCTTTCTTT | CASSLRRADEAFF
NA | NA | TRBJ1-6 | TRBV5-1 | TGCGCCAGCAGCCCATTTAACTCCCGGACCCCCTATAATTCACCCCTCCACTTT | CASSPFNSRTPYNSPLHF
few | NA | TRBJ2-7 | TRBV4-1 | TGCGCCAGCAGCCAAGATGGGGCCAGCTACGAGCAGTACTTC | CASSQDGASYEQYF
NA | TRBD1 | TRBJ2-7 | TRBV28 | TGTGCCAGCAGTTTTTCCTACGGGACAGGGACCCTACTCCCTTCCTACGAGCAGTACTTC | CASSFSYGTGTLLPSYEQYF
few | TRBD2 | TRBJ2-5 | TRBV25-1 | TGTGCCAGCAGTAGGACAGGACTAGCGGGTAAAGAGACCCAGTACTTC | CASSRTGLAGKETQYF